The TCR beta chain described here comes from a study of shared clonotypes between healthy human individuals. Study information: Per donor, three plates held CD4 naive cells, three held CD4 memory, two held CD8 naive and one held CD8 memory.

Assay used: immunoSEQ multiplex PCR; TCRdb lists only in-frame clones, some missing. Counted here are 2 million to 2.5 million clones, approximately 94% occurring once; the ten biggest clones make up more than 1.5%. Germline V gene data show CDR1 as SQVTM and CDR2 as ANQGSEA. CDR3 size: 13 residues. V gave up 4 bases and J gave up 4 bases, with 11 bases separating them. Naive CD8 populations comprised CD45RO-negative cells positively selected for CCR7, excluding terminally differentiated effector memory CD45RA+ cells. The sequenced sample was naive CD8+ T cells from PBMCs. The gene calls are TRBV29-1 and TRBJ2-1; D not resolved. The sequence came from a man in his late teens or twenties in good health. Some clones in this sample may be carry-over from other donors' samples. This CDR3 reads CSVVAEKYNEQFF. The CDR3 bases are TGCAGCGTTGTGGCGGAGAAGTACAATGAGCAGTTCTTC.